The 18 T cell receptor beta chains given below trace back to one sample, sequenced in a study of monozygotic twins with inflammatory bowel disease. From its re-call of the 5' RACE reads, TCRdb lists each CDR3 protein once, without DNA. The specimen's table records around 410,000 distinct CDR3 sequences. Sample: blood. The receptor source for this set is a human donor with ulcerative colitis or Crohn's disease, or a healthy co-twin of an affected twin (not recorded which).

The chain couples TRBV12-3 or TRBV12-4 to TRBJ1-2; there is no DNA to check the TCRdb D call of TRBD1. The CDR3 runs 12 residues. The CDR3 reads CASSFPGAGYTF.

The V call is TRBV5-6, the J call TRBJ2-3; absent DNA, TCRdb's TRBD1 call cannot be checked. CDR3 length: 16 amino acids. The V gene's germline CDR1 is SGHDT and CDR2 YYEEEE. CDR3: CASSSPGGESLMGQYF.

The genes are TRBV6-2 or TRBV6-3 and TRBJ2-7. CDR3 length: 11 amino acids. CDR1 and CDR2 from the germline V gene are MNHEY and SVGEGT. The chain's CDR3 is CASSSQYEQYF.

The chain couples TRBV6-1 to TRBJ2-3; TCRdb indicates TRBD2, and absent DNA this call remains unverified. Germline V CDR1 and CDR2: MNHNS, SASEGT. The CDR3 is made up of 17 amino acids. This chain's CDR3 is CASSIPATSGYTDTQYF.

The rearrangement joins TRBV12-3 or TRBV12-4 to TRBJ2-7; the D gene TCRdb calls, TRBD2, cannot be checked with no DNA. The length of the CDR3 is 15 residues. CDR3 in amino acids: CASSSGPNSFYEQYF.

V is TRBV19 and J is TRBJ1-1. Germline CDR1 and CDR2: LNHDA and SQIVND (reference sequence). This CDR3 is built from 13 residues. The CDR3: CASRSRQNTEAFF.

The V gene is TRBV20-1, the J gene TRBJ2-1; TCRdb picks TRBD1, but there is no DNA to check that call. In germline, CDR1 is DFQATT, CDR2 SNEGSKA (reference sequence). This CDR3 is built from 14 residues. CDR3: CSAEDGPKGGEQFF.

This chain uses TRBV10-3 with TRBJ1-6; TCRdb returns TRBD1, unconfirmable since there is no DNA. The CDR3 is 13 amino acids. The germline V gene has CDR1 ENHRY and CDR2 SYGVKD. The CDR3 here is CAISPGPASPLHF.

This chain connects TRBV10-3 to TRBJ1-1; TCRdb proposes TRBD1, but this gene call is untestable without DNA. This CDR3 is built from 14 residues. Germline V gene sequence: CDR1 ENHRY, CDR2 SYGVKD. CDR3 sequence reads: CAISGMTANTEAFF.

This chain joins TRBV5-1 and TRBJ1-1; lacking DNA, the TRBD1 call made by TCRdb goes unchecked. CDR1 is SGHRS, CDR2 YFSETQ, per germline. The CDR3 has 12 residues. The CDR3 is CASSFRGSEAFF.

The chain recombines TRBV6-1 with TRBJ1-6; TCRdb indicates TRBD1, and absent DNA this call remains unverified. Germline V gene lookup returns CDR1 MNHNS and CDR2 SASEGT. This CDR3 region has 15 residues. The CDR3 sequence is CASRREQGGNSPLHF.

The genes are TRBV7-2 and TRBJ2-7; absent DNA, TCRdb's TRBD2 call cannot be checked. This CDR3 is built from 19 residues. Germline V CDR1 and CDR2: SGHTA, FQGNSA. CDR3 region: CASSLAVPGPSGRTYEQYF.

The CDR3 reads CASSLGQRPFFTDTQYF. The rearrangement uses TRBV27 and TRBJ2-3; TCRdb proposes TRBD1, but this gene call is untestable without DNA. The CDR3 runs 17 residues. CDR1 is MNHEY and CDR2 is SMNVEV in the germline V gene (reference sequence).

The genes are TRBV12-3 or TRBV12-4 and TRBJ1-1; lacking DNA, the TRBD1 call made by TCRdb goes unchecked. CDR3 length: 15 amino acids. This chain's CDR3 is CASSSRTGMNTEAFF.

CDR3 amino acids: CASSIVGGTRELFF. This rearrangement joins TRBV5-6 to TRBJ2-2; TCRdb selects TRBD1, and the lack of DNA leaves this call unchecked. The CDR3 sequence is 14 residues long. Germline V gene lookup returns CDR1 SGHDT and CDR2 YYEEEE. Full variable domain (missing parts from reference TRBV5-6 and TRBJ2-2): DAGVTQSPTHLIKTRGQQVTLRCSPKSGHDTVSWYQQALGQGPQFIFQYYEEEERQRGNFPDRFSGHQFPNYSSELNVNALLLGDSALYLCASSIVGGTRELFFGEGSRLTVL.

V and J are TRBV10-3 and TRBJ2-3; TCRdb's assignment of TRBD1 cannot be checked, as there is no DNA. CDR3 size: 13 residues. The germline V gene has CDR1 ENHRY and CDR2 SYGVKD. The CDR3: CATGPVGADTQYF.

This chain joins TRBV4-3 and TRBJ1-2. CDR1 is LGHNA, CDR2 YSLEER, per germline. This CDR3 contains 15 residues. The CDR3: CASSQERSGSNGYTF.

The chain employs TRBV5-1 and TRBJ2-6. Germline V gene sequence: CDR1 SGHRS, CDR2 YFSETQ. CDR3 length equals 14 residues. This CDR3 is CASSPNSGANVLTF.